A single sample is the source of the 28 T cell receptor beta chains below, sequenced in a study of OX40 agonist ivuxolimab in advanced cancers. Assay used: immunoSEQ multiplex PCR; TCRdb lists only in-frame clones, some missing. The sample shows some 94,000 clones, more than 75% of them seen only once. Sequencing was performed on CD4+ or CD8+ T cells sorted from blood, taken in a trial of the OX40 agonist ivuxolimab. The source is an adult with an advanced solid tumor such as melanoma, head and neck, liver or kidney cancer.

The V and J genes are TRBV11-3 and TRBJ1-2; a weak D match, TRBD1 (5 bases). The CDR3 has 15 residues. The germline V gene encodes CDR1 SGHNT and CDR2 YENEEA. The V and J ends lost 2 bases and 9 bases respectively, with 19 bases between them. Here the CDR3 reads CASSLRDPGPQRYTF. CDR3 in DNA: TGTGCCAGCAGCTTAAGGGATCCGGGACCCCAGCGCTACACCTTC.

V gene TRBV9 combines with J gene TRBJ1-2; D uncertain. Germline assignment: CDR1 SGDLS and CDR2 YYNGEE. The CDR3 sequence is 13 residues long. V was shortened by 3 bases and J by 7 bases, with 13 bases between the two germline ends. The CDR3 spells CASSASESGGYTF. In DNA form, the CDR3 reads TGTGCCAGCAGCGCTTCGGAGAGCGGTGGCTACACCTTC.

The chain's CDR3 is CASSETGRGEQYF. CDR3 nucleotide sequence: TGTGCCAGCAGTGAGACGGGGAGAGGCGAGCAGTACTTC. The J gene is TRBJ2-7, the V gene TRBV2; D is possibly TRBD2 (5 bases). Germline V gives CDR1 SNHLY, CDR2 FYNNEI. Trimming shortened V by 3 bases and J by 6 bases, and 12 bases separated the two germline ends. The CDR3 consists of 13 residues.

The chain's CDR3 is CASSLRDRGDYSNQPQHF. Written as DNA, the CDR3 is TGTGCCAGCAGTCTTCGGGACAGGGGGGATTATAGCAATCAGCCCCAGCATTTT. The genes are TRBV27 and TRBJ1-5, with 11 positions matching TRBD1. Germline CDR1 is MNHEY and CDR2 is SMNVEV (reference sequence). The CDR3 totals 18 residues. The ends lost 5 bases at V and 0 bases at J; junction bases unmatched: 9.

The chain links TRBV7-3 to TRBJ2-1; 7 nucleotides align to TRBD2. The CDR3 length is 16 residues. J was trimmed by 4 bases and V by 4 bases; bases with no gene match: 10. CDR1 and CDR2 (germline): SGHTA, FQGTGA. This CDR3 is CASSSVGLAEYNEQFF. The CDR3 DNA follows: TGTGCCAGCAGCTCAGTCGGCCTAGCGGAATACAATGAGCAGTTCTTC.

The chain couples TRBV11-3 to TRBJ2-2; D perhaps matches TRBD1 (6 bases). This CDR3 is built from 16 residues. V lost 5 bases and J 6 bases, leaving 19 bases between the germline ends. The germline CDR1 and CDR2 sequences are SGHNT and YENEEA. The CDR3 region is CASSPTGPVGAGELFF. CDR3 sequence (DNA): TGTGCCAGCAGCCCCACAGGGCCCGTCGGGGCCGGGGAGCTGTTTTTT.

CDR3 loop: CASSLEAARCFEQYF. The DNA for the CDR3 is TGTGCCAGCAGCTTGGAGGCAGCCCGATGTTTCGAGCAGTACTTC. This chain links TRBV5-7 with TRBJ2-7; D is uncertain. TRBV5-7 is assigned to the ORF class and has an uncertain function. CDR3 length equals 15 residues. V lost 0 bases to trimming and J lost 6 bases, with 16 bases between them.

This CDR3 reads CAWSGSAGVGTQYF. Here the CDR3 DNA reads TGTGCCTGGAGCGGTTCGGCGGGAGTGGGGACCCAGTACTTC. J is TRBJ2-5 and V is TRBV30, with 7 bases lining up with TRBD2. This CDR3 is built from 14 residues. V shed 3 bases, J shed 7 bases, and the junction held 11 bases outside the gene matches. CDR1 GTSNPN and CDR2 SVGIG come from the germline V gene (reference sequence).

This clone was picked up one time. The chain has TRBV19 and TRBJ2-3; 7 bases map to TRBD2. The V gene end was trimmed by 5 bases and the J gene end by 3 bases; junction bases not matched to a gene: 8. Germline V lookup: CDR1 LNHDA, CDR2 SQIVND (reference sequence). The CDR3 loop spans 15 amino acids. The CDR3 DNA follows: TGTGCCAGTAGTCCGCTCGGCGGGAGTACAGATACGCAGTATTTT. Translation: CASSPLGGSTDTQYF.

This rearrangement joins TRBV6-5 to TRBJ2-3; 10 positions match TRBD2. The length of the CDR3 is 15 residues. Germline CDR1 MNHEY, CDR2 SVGAGI. Germline trimming cut 1 base from V and 4 bases from J; bases unmatched to any gene: 2. DNA of the CDR3: TGTGCCAGCAGTTACTTGAGCGGGAGGGCAGATACGCAGTATTTT. This gives the protein CASSYLSGRADTQYF.

V usage is TRBV10-3 and J usage is TRBJ2-1; 7 nucleotides align to TRBD2. This CDR3 region has 15 residues. CDR1 ENHRY and CDR2 SYGVKD come from the germline V gene. The J segment lost 0 bases and the V segment lost 4 bases, leaving 3 bases of the junction unmatched. CDR3 bases: TGTGCCATCAGTGTTCGCGGGAGCTCCTACAATGAGCAGTTCTTC. It encodes CAISVRGSSYNEQFF.

The chain has TRBV19 and TRBJ2-5; 9 nucleotides line up with TRBD2. Germline loops: CDR1 LNHDA, CDR2 SQIVND (reference sequence). The CDR3 is 15 amino acids. The ends lost 1 base at V and 2 bases at J; junction bases unmatched: 2. The CDR3 sequence: CASSIGGRVQETQYF. CDR3 DNA sequence: TGTGCCAGTAGTATAGGCGGGAGGGTACAAGAGACCCAGTACTTC.

This clone was counted a few times. The chain joins TRBV4-1 to TRBJ2-7, with TRBD2 matching 9 bases. The CDR3 runs to 18 residues. V gave up 0 bases and J gave up 5 bases; unmatched junction bases: 14. The germline CDR1 and CDR2 sequences are MGHRA and YSYEKL. The CDR3 here is CASSQELRGSGRKNEQYF. DNA for the CDR3: TGCGCCAGCAGCCAAGAGCTTCGGGGGAGCGGGAGGAAGAACGAGCAGTACTTC.

This clone was observed a few times. This chain's CDR3 is CASSPGQGLNYGYTF. For the CDR3, the DNA is TGTGCCAGCAGTCCGGGACAGGGATTGAACTATGGCTACACCTTC. The J gene is TRBJ1-2, the V gene TRBV27, with 9 positions matching TRBD1. V lost 5 bases and J lost 2; bases outside the gene matches: 6. Germline V CDR1 and CDR2: MNHEY, SMNVEV (reference sequence). CDR3 length: 15 residues.

The rearrangement uses TRBV7-9 and TRBJ2-5; D not resolved. CDR1 and CDR2 (germline): SEHNR, FQNEAQ (reference sequence). The CDR3 runs 12 residues. Trimming shortened V by 1 base and J by 7 bases, and 7 bases separated the two germline ends. The chain's CDR3 is CASSLEVRTQYF. The CDR3 nucleotides read TGTGCCAGCAGCTTAGAAGTGAGGACCCAGTACTTC.

The V and J genes are TRBV6-5 and TRBJ1-1, with 7 bases aligning to TRBD1. Germline V gene lookup returns CDR1 MNHEY and CDR2 SVGAGI. The ends lost 0 bases at V and 4 bases at J; junction bases unmatched: 5. This CDR3 region has 15 residues. Here the CDR3 reads CASSYSKGAFTEAFF. Written as DNA, the CDR3 is TGTGCCAGCAGTTACTCGAAGGGGGCGTTCACTGAAGCTTTCTTT.

This clone came up once. The V gene is TRBV10-3, the J gene TRBJ1-4, with TRBD1 matching over 7 bases. The CDR3 has 16 amino acids. Germline CDR1 is ENHRY and CDR2 is SYGVKD. With V trimmed by 2 bases and J by 5 bases, 8 bases remained unmatched. DNA of the CDR3: TGTGCCATCAGTGAGGCCCTGACAGGGCCGAATGAAAAACTGTTTTTT. Its protein is CAISEALTGPNEKLFF.

This sequence joins TRBV6-5 and TRBJ1-1, with D possibly matching TRBD1 (6 bases). The CDR3 extends over 14 amino acids. CDR1 and CDR2 from the germline V gene are MNHEY and SVGAGI. V lost 6 bases and J lost 7, with 18 bases in between. The CDR3 is CASSPRGGLVEAFF. In DNA form, the CDR3 reads TGTGCCAGCAGCCCACGGGGGGGCTTGGTTGAAGCTTTCTTT.

V and J are TRBV5-1 and TRBJ1-1, with D maybe TRBD1 (5 bases). Germline V lookup: CDR1 SGHRS, CDR2 YFSETQ. The V end was cut by 4 bases, the J end by 0 bases, with 10 bases between. The length of the CDR3 is 14 residues. The CDR3 DNA reads TGCGCCAGCAGCGCGGGGACGGTGAACACTGAAGCTTTCTTT. As protein: CASSAGTVNTEAFF.

The chain recombines TRBV19 with TRBJ2-3, with no clear D. V was cut by 2 bases and J by 2 bases, with 8 bases left in between. CDR1 is LNHDA and CDR2 is SQIVND in the germline V gene (reference sequence). The CDR3 sequence is 14 residues long. The CDR3 is CASSISETTDTQYF. The DNA of the CDR3 is TGTGCCAGTAGTATATCAGAGACCACAGATACGCAGTATTTT.

The chain links TRBV4-1 to TRBJ2-3; 7 nucleotides match TRBD2. J was trimmed by 3 bases and V by 8 bases; bases with no gene match: 8. CDR3 size: 14 residues. CDR1 is MGHRA, CDR2 YSYEKL, per germline. The CDR3 nucleotides are TGCGCCAGCCGTCCGGGGCGGGAGACAGATACGCAGTATTTT. Residues: CASRPGRETDTQYF.

CDR3 loop: CASSLYPREVAFF. The CDR3 nucleotides read TGTGCCAGCAGCTTATACCCAAGGGAGGTAGCTTTCTTT. The chain employs TRBV7-2 and TRBJ1-1, with D hard to call. V was trimmed by 2 bases and J by 10 bases, leaving 14 bases between them. The CDR3 length is 13 residues. Per germline, CDR1 SGHTA and CDR2 FQGNSA.

V and J are TRBV18 and TRBJ1-2, with D perhaps matching TRBD1 (6 bases). CDR3 length equals 14 residues. The V gene's germline CDR1 is KGHSH and CDR2 LQKENI. Deletions cut 3 bases from V and 1 base from J, with 9 bases between. The CDR3 DNA reads TGTGCCAGCTCACCGGGGGGGCTTAACTATGGCTACACCTTC. This gives the protein CASSPGGLNYGYTF.

The J gene is TRBJ2-5, the V gene TRBV11-3, with 14 bases that match TRBD2. V lost 5 bases, J lost 4 bases, and 9 bases stayed unmatched. CDR3 length equals 17 residues. Germline V gene lookup returns CDR1 SGHNT and CDR2 YENEEA. CDR3 sequence reads: CASSPYRLAGGRETQYF. The CDR3 DNA follows: TGTGCCAGCAGCCCATACCGACTAGCGGGAGGGCGAGAGACCCAGTACTTC.

The chain couples TRBV11-3 to TRBJ2-7; tentatively, D is TRBD2 (5 bases). In germline, CDR1 is SGHNT, CDR2 YENEEA. The CDR3 runs to 11 residues. Trimming took 3 bases from V and 5 from J, leaving 5 bases between them. As DNA, the CDR3 is TGTGCCAGCAGCTTCGGGGACGAGCAGTACTTC. It specifies CASSFGDEQYF.

The sample holds a few counts of this clone. This chain uses TRBV5-1 with TRBJ2-7, with TRBD1 matching over 9 bases. With 3 bases clipped from V and 3 bases from J, the junction kept 4 bases outside the gene matches. The CDR3 loop spans 14 amino acids. Germline V gene data show CDR1 as SGHRS and CDR2 as YFSETQ. CDR3 bases: TGCGCCAGCAGCTCCCGGGACAGGGACTACGAGCAGTACTTC. Amino acid sequence: CASSSRDRDYEQYF.

The gene calls are TRBV7-9 and TRBJ2-4, with 7 bases aligning to TRBD2. V lost 6 bases, J lost 3 bases, and 14 bases stayed unmatched. This CDR3 spans 17 amino acids. CDR1 and CDR2 from the germline V gene are SEHNR and FQNEAQ (reference sequence). CDR3 sequence: CASSFGVGGVGKNIQYF. For the CDR3, the DNA is TGTGCCAGCAGTTTTGGTGTGGGAGGGGTTGGCAAAAACATTCAGTACTTC.

The rearrangement links TRBV6-1 to TRBJ1-4; the match to TRBD1 covers 7 bases. The CDR3 extends over 16 amino acids. V was pared by 4 bases and J by 11 bases, with 16 bases of the junction left unmatched. Germline V gene sequence: CDR1 MNHNS, CDR2 SASEGT. The CDR3 sequence: CASSAQDNTGVPKLFF. CDR3 DNA: TGTGCCAGCAGTGCCCAAGATAACACAGGGGTTCCTAAACTGTTTTTT.